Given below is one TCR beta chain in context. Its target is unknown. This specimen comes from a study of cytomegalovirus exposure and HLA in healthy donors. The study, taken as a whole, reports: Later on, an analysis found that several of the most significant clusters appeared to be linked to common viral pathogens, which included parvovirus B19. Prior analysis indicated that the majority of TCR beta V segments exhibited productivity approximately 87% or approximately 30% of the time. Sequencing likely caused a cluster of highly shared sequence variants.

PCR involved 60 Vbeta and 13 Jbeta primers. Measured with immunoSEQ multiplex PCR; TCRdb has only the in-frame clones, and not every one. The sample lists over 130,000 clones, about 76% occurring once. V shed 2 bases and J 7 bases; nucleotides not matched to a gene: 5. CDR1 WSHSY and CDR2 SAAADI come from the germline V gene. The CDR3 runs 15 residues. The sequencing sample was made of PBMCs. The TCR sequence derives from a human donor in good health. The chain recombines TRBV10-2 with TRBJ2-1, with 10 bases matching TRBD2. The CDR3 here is CASSETSGANNEQFF. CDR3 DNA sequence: TGCGCCAGCAGTGAGACTAGCGGGGCTAATAATGAGCAGTTCTTC.